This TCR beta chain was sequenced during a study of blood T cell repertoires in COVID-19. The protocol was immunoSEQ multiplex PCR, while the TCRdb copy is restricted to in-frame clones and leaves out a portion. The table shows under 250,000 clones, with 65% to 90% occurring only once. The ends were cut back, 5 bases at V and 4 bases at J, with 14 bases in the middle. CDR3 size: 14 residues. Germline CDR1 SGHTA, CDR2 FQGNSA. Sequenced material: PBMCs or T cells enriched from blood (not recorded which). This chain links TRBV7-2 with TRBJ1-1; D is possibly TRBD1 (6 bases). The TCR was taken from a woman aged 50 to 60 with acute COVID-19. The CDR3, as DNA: TGTGCCAGCAGCGTCAGGGGTTTCCGCACTGAAGCTTTCTTT. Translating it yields CASSVRGFRTEAFF.